The clone carrying this TCR beta chain was detected many times. This entry belongs to a study of blood T cell repertoires in COVID-19. As for the study in general: Material from acute and convalescent COVID-19 was sourced from the United States, Italy and Spain. From T cells, B-cell-depleted T cells, or PBMCs came the material, which was cDNA or gDNA.

Per the study methods: From reference gene primer amplification, estimates of nucleated cell counts were derived. Only in-frame clones appear in the TCRdb table, and some are missing; sequencing was by immunoSEQ multiplex PCR. The V and J calls and the clone size are those of that table, but D and trimming were determined from the DNA. The sample lists about 190,000 clones; 84% were seen once. The specimen sequenced was PBMCs or T cells enriched from blood (not recorded which). The source is a woman younger than 45 who had been exposed to COVID-19.

CDR3: CASSMAIYSPLHF. Here the CDR3 DNA reads TGTGCCAGTAGTATGGCCATTTATTCACCCCTCCACTTT. The V call is TRBV19, the J call TRBJ1-6; D uncertain. V gave up 3 bases and J gave up 8 bases, with 8 bases separating them. The CDR3 runs to 13 residues. Germline V gives CDR1 LNHDA, CDR2 SQIVND (reference sequence).